This T cell receptor beta chain derives from a study of vaccination and CD4 T cells after COVID-19. On the study more broadly: Participants, all vaccine recipients, received two doses of either BNT162b2 or mRNA-1273. Investigators stimulated cells with overlapping spike peptides drawn from SARS-CoV-2, HCoV-NL63, HCoV-OC43 and HCoV-229E. Study-wide results and caveats: Median SARS-CoV-2-reactive clonotype numbers rose nonsignificantly, about 21 to 38.

Treatment in this sample: roughly nine-day PBMC culture with coronavirus spike peptide pools or control peptides (ViraFEST assay). Per well, approximately 2.1 million PBMCs were cultured in the presence of 9 to 10 IU/ml IL-2 and around 9.5 ug/ml peptide pools. This clonotype is large (0.1 to 1%) in the sample. Its antigen is still unknown. With the Oncomine TCR Beta short-read assay, DNA from cultured CD4+ T cells was sequenced. TCRdb redid the calling of the PCR reads with MiXCR, one entry per CDR3 protein. This table holds fewer than 7,000 distinct CDR3 sequences, around two thirds found once. The CDR3 spans 12 residues. Trimming removed 7 bases from V and 4 bases from J, with 10 bases in between. CDR1 and CDR2 from the germline V gene are MDHEN and SYDVKM.

The chain employs TRBV28 and TRBJ1-1; D is unclear. Sequenced material: CD4+ T cells from blood, cultured in vitro. This receptor was identified in a human donor who had recovered from COVID-19. CDR3 region: CASNHEGTEAFF. CDR3 nucleotides: TGTGCCAGCAACCACGAGGGCACTGAAGCTTTCTTT.